This T cell receptor (beta chain) was captured by sequencing in a study of spatial heterogeneity in lung cancer. As for the study in general: Two to three years after resection was the median timing of the follow-up PBMC samples, which were sequenced when available. There were, on average, more than eight raw-read appearances for each unique TCR and UMI combination.

Time point: blood at routine non-recurrence follow-up after resection. Frozen PBMC, nontumor lung or tumor provided whole RNA, which was sequenced unsorted. A distinct unique molecular identifier was carried by each TCR cDNA molecule. TCRdb itself ran the 5' RACE reads through MiXCR, one entry per CDR3 protein. This table holds around 120,000 distinct CDR3 sequences, more than 9% found once. The germline V gene encodes CDR1 LGHDT and CDR2 YNNKEL (reference sequence). This CDR3 region has 12 residues. This clonotype was found a few times. A read error may produce the germline difference seen at one junction end.

This rearrangement joins TRBV3-1 to TRBJ2-3; no definite D call. This sequence originates from a male donor with early-stage non-small cell lung cancer. The sample here was PBMCs, taken at follow-up. CDR3 in amino acids: CASSTHTNTQYF. The CDR3, as DNA: TGTGCCAGCAGTACGCACACAAATACGCAGTATTTT.